This T cell receptor beta chain was observed in a study of T-cell reconstitution after alpha-beta-depleted transplantation in children. Study outcomes and limitations: High day-60 TCRbeta diversity in some patients came from surviving recipient T cells and thymic progenitors. Expanded graft clones, several hundred of them, were reportedly the source of alpha-beta T cells about two months after transplant.

The germline CDR1 and CDR2 sequences are KGHDR and SFDVKD. The CDR3 extends over 12 amino acids. The V end lost 0 bases, the J end lost 11 bases, and 10 bases lay between the germline ends. TCRbeta library preparation incorporated unique molecular identifiers. Using its own MiXCR run on the PCR reads, TCRdb lists one record per CDR3 protein. The repertoire includes 330,000 or so distinct CDR3 sequences, 10% of them detected once, and around 7.6% sits in the top ten. To note about this clonotype: The target antigen is unknown.

The source material was PBMCs, sampled before TCRalphabeta/CD19-depleted stem cell transplant. The TCR comes from a boy in the first two years of life with acute myeloid leukemia, due to receive a stem cell transplant. The chain has TRBV24-1 and TRBJ2-7; D unclear. This CDR3 reads CATSDLRGVKYF. CDR3 sequence (DNA): TGTGCCACCAGTGATTTGCGTGGCGTGAAGTACTTC.